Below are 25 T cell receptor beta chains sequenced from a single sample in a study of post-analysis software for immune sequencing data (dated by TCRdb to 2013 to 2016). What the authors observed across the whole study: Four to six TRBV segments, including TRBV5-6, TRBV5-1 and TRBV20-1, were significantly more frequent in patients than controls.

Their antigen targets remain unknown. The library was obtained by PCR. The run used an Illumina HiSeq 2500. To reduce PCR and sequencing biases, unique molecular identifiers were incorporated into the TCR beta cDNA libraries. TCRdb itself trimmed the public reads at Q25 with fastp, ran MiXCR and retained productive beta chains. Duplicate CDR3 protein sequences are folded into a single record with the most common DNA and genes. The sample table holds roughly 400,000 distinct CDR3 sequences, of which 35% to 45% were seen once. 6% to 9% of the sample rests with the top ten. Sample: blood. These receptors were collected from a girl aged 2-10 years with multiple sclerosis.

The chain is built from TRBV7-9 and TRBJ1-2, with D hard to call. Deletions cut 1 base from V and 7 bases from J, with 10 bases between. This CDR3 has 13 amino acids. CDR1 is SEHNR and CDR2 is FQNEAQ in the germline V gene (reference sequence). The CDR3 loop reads CASSLGIGFGYTF. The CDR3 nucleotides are TGTGCCAGCAGCTTAGGGATTGGGTTTGGCTACACCTTC. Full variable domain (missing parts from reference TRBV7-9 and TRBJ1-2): DTGVSQNPRHKITKRGQNVTFRCDPISEHNRLYWYRQTLGQGPEFLTYFQNEAQLEKSRLLSDRFSAERPKGSFSTLEIQRTEQGDSAMYLCASSLGIGFGYTFGSGTRLTVV.

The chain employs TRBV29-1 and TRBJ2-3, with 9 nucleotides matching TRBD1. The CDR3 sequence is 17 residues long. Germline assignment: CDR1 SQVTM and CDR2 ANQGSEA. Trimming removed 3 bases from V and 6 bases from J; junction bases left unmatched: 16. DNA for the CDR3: TGCAGCGTTGATTGCCCCCACACAGGGGGCGGGTGGGATACGCAGTATTTT. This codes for CSVDCPHTGGGWDTQYF.

CDR3 DNA: TGTGCCAGCAGCTTGGTTAGAGATACGCAGTATTTT. This translates into CASSLVRDTQYF. The V and J genes are TRBV7-2 and TRBJ2-3; D not resolved. V was trimmed by 3 bases and J by 5 bases, leaving 6 bases between them. This CDR3 is built from 12 residues. In germline, CDR1 is SGHTA, CDR2 FQGNSA.

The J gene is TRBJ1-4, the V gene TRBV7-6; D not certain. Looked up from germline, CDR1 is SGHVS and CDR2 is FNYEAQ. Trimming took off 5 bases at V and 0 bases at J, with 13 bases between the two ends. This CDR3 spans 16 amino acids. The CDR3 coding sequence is TGTGCCAGCAGCCCGGGGAGGCATGCAACTAATGAAAAACTGTTTTTT. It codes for CASSPGRHATNEKLFF. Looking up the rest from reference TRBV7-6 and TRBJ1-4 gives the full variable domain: GAGVSQSPRYKVTKRGQDVALRCDPISGHVSLYWYRQALGQGPEFLTYFNYEAQQDKSGLPNDRFSAERPEGSISTLTIQRTEQRDSAMYRCASSPGRHATNEKLFFGSGTQLSVL.

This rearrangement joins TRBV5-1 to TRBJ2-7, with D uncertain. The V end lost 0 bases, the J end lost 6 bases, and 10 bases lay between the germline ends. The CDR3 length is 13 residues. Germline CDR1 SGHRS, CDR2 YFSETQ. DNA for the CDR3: TGCGCCAGCAGCTTGGACGGTGTGGGCGAGCAGTACTTC. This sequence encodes CASSLDGVGEQYF. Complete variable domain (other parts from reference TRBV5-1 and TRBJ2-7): KAGVTQTPRYLIKTRGQQVTLSCSPISGHRSVSWYQQTPGQGLQFLFEYFSETQRNKGNFPGRFSGRQFSNSRSEMNVSTLELGDSALYLCASSLDGVGEQYFGPGTRLTVT.

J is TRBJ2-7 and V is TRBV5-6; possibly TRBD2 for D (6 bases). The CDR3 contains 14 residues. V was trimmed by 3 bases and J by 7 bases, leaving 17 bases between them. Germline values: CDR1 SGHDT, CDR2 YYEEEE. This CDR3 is CASSWDSFLREQYF. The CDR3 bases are TGTGCCAGCAGCTGGGACTCTTTCTTACGAGAGCAGTACTTC.

The CDR3 bases are TGTGCCATCACGGATCCCCTTGGGGACTATGGCTACACCTTC. Protein sequence: CAITDPLGDYGYTF. The V gene is TRBV10-3, the J gene TRBJ1-2; D is uncertain. The CDR3 sequence is 14 residues long. The V end was cut by 7 bases, the J end by 3 bases, with 15 bases between. Per the germline V gene, CDR1 is ENHRY and CDR2 is SYGVKD.

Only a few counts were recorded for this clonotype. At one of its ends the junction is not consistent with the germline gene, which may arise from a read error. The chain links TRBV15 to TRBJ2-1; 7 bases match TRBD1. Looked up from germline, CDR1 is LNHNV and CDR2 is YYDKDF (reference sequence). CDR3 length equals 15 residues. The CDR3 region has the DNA TGTGCCACCAGAGTGGAGGACAGGTCCTACAATGAACAGTTCTTC. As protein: CATRVEDRSYNEQFF.

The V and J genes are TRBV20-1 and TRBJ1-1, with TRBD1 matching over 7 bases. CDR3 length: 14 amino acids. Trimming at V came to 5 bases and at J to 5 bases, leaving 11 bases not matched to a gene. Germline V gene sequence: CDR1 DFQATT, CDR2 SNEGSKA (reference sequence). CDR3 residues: CSAPRPGGGTEAFF. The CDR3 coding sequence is TGCAGTGCTCCACGACCAGGGGGAGGGACTGAAGCTTTCTTT.

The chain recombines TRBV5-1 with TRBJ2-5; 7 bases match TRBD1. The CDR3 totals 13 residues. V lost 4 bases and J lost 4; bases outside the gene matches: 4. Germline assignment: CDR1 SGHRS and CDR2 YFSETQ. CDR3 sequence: CASSANRGETQYF. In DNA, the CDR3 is TGCGCCAGCAGCGCGAACAGGGGAGAGACCCAGTACTTC.

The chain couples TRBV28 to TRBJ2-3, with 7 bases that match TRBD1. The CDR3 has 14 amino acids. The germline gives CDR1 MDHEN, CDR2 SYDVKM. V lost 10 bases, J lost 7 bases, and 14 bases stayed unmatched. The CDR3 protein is CAIQGAQGLNTQYF. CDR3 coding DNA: TGTGCCATTCAAGGGGCACAGGGGCTGAATACGCAGTATTTT.

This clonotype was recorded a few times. The CDR3: CASSQDGLAQYF. The CDR3 bases are TGCGCCAGCAGCCAGGACGGACTAGCGCAGTACTTC. V usage is TRBV4-3 and J usage is TRBJ2-4; TRBD2 matches at 9 bases. Germline trimming cut 3 bases from V and 13 bases from J; bases unmatched to any gene: 4. The CDR3 spans 12 residues. The germline V gene encodes CDR1 LGHNA and CDR2 YSLEER.

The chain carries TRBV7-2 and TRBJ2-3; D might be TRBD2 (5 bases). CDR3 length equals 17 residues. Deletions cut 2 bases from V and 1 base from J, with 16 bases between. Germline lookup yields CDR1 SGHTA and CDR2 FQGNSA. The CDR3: CASSLKSRLLGTDTQYF. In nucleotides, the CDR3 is TGTGCCAGCAGCTTAAAGAGTCGACTACTCGGCACAGATACGCAGTATTTT.

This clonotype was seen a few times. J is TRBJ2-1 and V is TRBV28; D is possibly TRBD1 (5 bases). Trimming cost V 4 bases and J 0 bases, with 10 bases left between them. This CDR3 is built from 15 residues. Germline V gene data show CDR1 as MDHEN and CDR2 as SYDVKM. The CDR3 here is CASSSDKSSYNEQFF. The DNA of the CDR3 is TGTGCCAGCAGTTCGGACAAGAGCTCCTACAATGAGCAGTTCTTC.

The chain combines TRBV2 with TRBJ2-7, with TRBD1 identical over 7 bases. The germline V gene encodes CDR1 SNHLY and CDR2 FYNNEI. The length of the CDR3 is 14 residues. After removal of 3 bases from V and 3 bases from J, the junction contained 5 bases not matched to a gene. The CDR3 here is CASSEARDSYEQYF. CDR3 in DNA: TGTGCCAGCAGTGAGGCGAGGGACAGCTACGAGCAGTACTTC.

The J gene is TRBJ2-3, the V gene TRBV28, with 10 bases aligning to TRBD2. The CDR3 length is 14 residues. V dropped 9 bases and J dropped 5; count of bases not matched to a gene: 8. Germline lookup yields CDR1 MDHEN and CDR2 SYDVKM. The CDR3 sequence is CASLERGGQDTQYF. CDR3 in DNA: TGTGCCAGTCTAGAGCGGGGGGGCCAAGATACGCAGTATTTT.

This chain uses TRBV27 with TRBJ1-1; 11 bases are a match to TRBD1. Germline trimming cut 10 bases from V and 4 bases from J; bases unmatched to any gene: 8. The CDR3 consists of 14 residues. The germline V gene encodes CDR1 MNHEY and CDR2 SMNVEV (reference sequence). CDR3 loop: CATGRDRGVTEAFF. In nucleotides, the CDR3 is TGTGCCACCGGCCGGGACAGGGGGGTCACTGAAGCTTTCTTT.

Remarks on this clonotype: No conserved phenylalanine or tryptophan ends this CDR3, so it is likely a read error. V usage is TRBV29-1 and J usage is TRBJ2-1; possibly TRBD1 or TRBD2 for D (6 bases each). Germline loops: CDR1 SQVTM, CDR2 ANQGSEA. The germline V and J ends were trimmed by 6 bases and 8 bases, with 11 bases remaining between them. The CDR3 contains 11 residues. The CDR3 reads CSVTRGYEQFV. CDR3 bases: TGCAGCGTGACTAGGGGGTATGAGCAGTTCGTC.

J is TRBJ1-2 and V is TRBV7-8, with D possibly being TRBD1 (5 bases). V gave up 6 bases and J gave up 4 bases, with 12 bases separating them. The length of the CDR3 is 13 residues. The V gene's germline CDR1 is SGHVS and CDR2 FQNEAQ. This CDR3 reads CASRPQGSYGYTF. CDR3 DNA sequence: TGTGCCAGCAGGCCTCAGGGAAGCTATGGCTACACCTTC.

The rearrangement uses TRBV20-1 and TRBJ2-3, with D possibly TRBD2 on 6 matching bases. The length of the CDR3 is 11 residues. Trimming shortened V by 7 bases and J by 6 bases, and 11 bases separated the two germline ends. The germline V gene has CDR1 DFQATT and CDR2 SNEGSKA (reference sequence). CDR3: CSGGVGDTQYF. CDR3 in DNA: TGCAGTGGGGGGGTTGGCGATACGCAGTATTTT.

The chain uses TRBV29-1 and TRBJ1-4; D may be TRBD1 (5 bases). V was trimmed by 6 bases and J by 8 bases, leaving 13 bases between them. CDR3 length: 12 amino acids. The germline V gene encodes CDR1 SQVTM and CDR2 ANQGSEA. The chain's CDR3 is CSVGTGNEKLFF. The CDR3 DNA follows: TGCAGCGTGGGGACGGGAAACGAAAAACTGTTTTTT.

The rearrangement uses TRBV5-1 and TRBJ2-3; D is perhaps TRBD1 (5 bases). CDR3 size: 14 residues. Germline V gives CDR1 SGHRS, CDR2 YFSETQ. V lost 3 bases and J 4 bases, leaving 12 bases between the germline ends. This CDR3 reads CASSWVTGADTQYF. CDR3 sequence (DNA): TGCGCCAGCAGCTGGGTTACAGGAGCAGATACGCAGTATTTT. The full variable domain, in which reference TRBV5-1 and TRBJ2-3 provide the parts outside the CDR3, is KAGVTQTPRYLIKTRGQQVTLSCSPISGHRSVSWYQQTPGQGLQFLFEYFSETQRNKGNFPGRFSGRQFSNSRSEMNVSTLELGDSALYLCASSWVTGADTQYFGPGTRLTVL.

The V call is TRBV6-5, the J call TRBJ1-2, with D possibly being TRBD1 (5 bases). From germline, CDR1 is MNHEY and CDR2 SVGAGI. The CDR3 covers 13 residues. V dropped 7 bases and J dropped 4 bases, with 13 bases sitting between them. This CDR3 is CASKRAGGYGYTF. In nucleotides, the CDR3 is TGTGCCAGCAAACGGGCTGGGGGCTATGGCTACACCTTC.

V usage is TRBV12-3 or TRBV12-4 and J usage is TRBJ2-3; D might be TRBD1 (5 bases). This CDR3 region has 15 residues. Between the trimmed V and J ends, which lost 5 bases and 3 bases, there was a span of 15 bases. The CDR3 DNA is TGTGCCAGCAGTCAAGGACAAGTTCATACAGATACGCAGTATTTT. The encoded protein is CASSQGQVHTDTQYF.

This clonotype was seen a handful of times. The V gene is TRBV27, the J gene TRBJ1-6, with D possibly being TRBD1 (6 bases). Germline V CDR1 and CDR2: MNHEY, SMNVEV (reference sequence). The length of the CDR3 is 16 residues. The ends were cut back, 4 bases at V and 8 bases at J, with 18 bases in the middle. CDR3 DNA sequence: TGTGCCAGCAGTTCCAGGGACACGATGGGAGATTCACCCCTCCACTTT. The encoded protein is CASSSRDTMGDSPLHF.